This T cell receptor (beta chain) was profiled in a study of beta chain features in type 1 diabetes. Whole-study results and caveats: The naive, central memory and Treg TCRB repertoires looked more alike in patients than they did in healthy donors.

As every portion of the isolated RNA was reverse transcribed, the sequencing read expressed TCRB transcripts. Using immunoSEQ multiplex PCR, the repertoire was profiled, and TCRdb retains in-frame clones only, with some absent. Seen here are 970,000 or so clones, under 20% observed once, and the top ten hold about 0.025%. Each of the sorted populations had a purity greater than 95%. A remark on this clone: The antigen is not known.

This CDR3 has 14 residues. Germline V gene lookup returns CDR1 MDHEN and CDR2 SYDVKM. Deletions cut 6 bases from V and 3 bases from J, with 15 bases between. The chain links TRBV28 to TRBJ2-7; TRBD2 might be the D (7 bases). Material: naive CD4+ T cells from blood. The clonotype originates from a woman aged 18 to 35 in good health. The CDR3 DNA is TGTGCCAGCAGACCGGGGGGCTCCCTCTACGAGCAGTACTTC. Protein: CASRPGGSLYEQYF. Full variable domain (outside the CDR3, taken from reference TRBV28 and TRBJ2-7): DVKVTQSSRYLVKRTGEKVFLECVQDMDHENMFWYRQDPGLGLRLIYFSYDVKMKEKGDIPEGYSVSREKKERFSLILESASTNQTSMYLCASRPGGSLYEQYFGPGTRLTVT.